Listed below are T cell receptor beta chains from one sample, sequenced in a study of T cell changes during pregnancy in multiple sclerosis. Generated by immunoSEQ multiplex PCR, the TCRdb table keeps only in-frame clones and is missing some. This sample has around 31,000 clones, with around 89% found just once. The sequencing used CD4+ T cells from peripheral blood mononuclear cells, collected in the third trimester of pregnancy. The origin of the receptors is a female donor in good health, enrolled as a control in a pregnancy study. Both conserved end residues are part of each CDR3. A D gene is named only where the DNA matches it firmly. Rows give clone size only sometimes, using once, few, many, or a class for an expanded clone.

J: TRBJ1-2; V: TRBV6-1; D: -; size: once; CDR3: CASSEAEGGSYGYTF; DNA: TGTGCCAGCAGTGAAGCGGAGGGAGGCAGCTATGGCTACACCTTC
J: TRBJ2-3; V: TRBV10-3; D: -; size: -; CDR3: CAIRIGVSTDTQYF; DNA: TGTGCCATCAGAATAGGGGTGTCCACAGATACGCAGTATTTT
J: TRBJ1-3; V: TRBV6-6; D: -; size: -; CDR3: CASSYTSVNTIYF; DNA: TGTGCCAGCAGTTACACCAGCGTTAACACCATATATTTT
J: TRBJ2-1; V: TRBV30; D: TRBD2; size: -; CDR3: CAWSGLAGVVNEQFF; DNA: TGTGCCTGGAGCGGACTAGCGGGAGTTGTAAATGAGCAGTTCTTC
J: TRBJ1-6; V: TRBV12-5; D: -; size: medium-sized; CDR3: CASGFVSPLNLGDRGNSPLHF; DNA: TGTGCTAGTGGTTTCGTGAGCCCATTGAACCTCGGCGATAGGGGAAATTCACCCCTCCACTTT
J: TRBJ1-4; V: TRBV19; D: -; size: -; CDR3: CASSIRNEKLFF; DNA: TGTGCCAGTAGTATCAGAAATGAAAAACTGTTTTTT
J: TRBJ1-2; V: TRBV5-4; D: TRBD1; size: -; CDR3: CASGTSTGSYGYTF; DNA: TGTGCCAGCGGAACATCGACAGGGTCCTATGGCTACACCTTC
J: TRBJ2-5; V: TRBV2; D: -; size: -; CDR3: CASSPQGLQETQYF; DNA: TGTGCCAGCAGCCCACAGGGTCTCCAAGAGACCCAGTACTTC
J: TRBJ2-5; V: TRBV5-1; D: TRBD2; size: -; CDR3: CASSLGLAGGPETQYF; DNA: TGCGCCAGCAGCTTGGGGCTAGCGGGGGGTCCAGAGACCCAGTACTTC
J: TRBJ2-5; V: TRBV19; D: TRBD1; size: once; CDR3: CASSIRDRAGETQYF; DNA: TGTGCCAGTAGTATTCGGGACAGGGCTGGGGAGACCCAGTACTTC
J: TRBJ2-7; V: TRBV13; D: TRBD1; size: -; CDR3: CASSSTGGGEQYF; DNA: TGTGCCAGCAGCTCGACAGGGGGCGGAGAGCAGTACTTC
J: TRBJ1-5; V: TRBV6-4; D: -; size: -; CDR3: CASSDSQVEPQHF; DNA: TGTGCCAGCAGTGACTCACAGGTGGAGCCCCAGCATTTT
J: TRBJ1-3; V: TRBV4-1; D: TRBD1; size: -; CDR3: CASSQRTGAGNTIYF; DNA: TGCGCCAGCAGCCAGAGGACAGGGGCAGGAAACACCATATATTTT
J: TRBJ2-7; V: TRBV11-2; D: TRBD2; size: -; CDR3: CASSLDVAGGGRYEQYF; DNA: TGTGCCAGCAGCTTAGACGTTGCGGGCGGGGGAAGGTACGAGCAGTACTTC
J: TRBJ2-1; V: TRBV19; D: TRBD2; size: -; CDR3: CASKGGSGRAQWHEQFF; DNA: TGTGCCAGTAAGGGTGGTAGCGGGAGGGCTCAATGGCATGAGCAGTTCTTC
J: TRBJ2-1; V: TRBV29-1; D: -; size: -; CDR3: CSVEVTREQFF; DNA: TGCAGCGTTGAAGTGACACGGGAGCAGTTCTTC
J: TRBJ1-2; V: TRBV28; D: TRBD1; size: once; CDR3: CASSLLDRGYGYTF; DNA: TGTGCCAGCAGTCTCCTGGACAGGGGGTATGGCTACACCTTC
J: TRBJ1-4; V: TRBV15; D: TRBD1; size: -; CDR3: CATRATGQGGNNEKLFF; DNA: TGTGCCACCAGGGCAACCGGACAGGGGGGAAATAATGAAAAACTGTTTTTT
J: TRBJ2-7; V: TRBV13; D: TRBD2; size: once; CDR3: CASSTGPLSGGAYEQYF; DNA: TGTGCCAGCAGCACGGGCCCCCTTAGCGGGGGGGCCTACGAGCAGTACTTC
J: TRBJ1-4; V: TRBV11-3; D: TRBD1; size: -; CDR3: CASSPRQGLANEKLFF; DNA: TGTGCCAGCAGCCCGAGACAGGGCTTAGCTAATGAAAAACTGTTTTTT
J: TRBJ2-3; V: TRBV7-8; D: -; size: -; CDR3: CASSFTHGTDTQYF; DNA: TGTGCCAGCAGTTTTACTCATGGCACAGATACGCAGTATTTT
J: TRBJ1-4; V: TRBV7-9; D: -; size: once; CDR3: CASSLGQPGEKLFF; DNA: TGTGCCAGCAGCTTAGGCCAGCCGGGTGAAAAACTGTTTTTT
J: TRBJ2-7; V: TRBV30; D: -; size: -; CDR3: CAWSVFQTYEQYF; DNA: TGTGCCTGGAGTGTCTTCCAGACCTACGAGCAGTACTTC
J: TRBJ1-2; V: TRBV4-1; D: -; size: -; CDR3: CASSQEESPYGYTF; DNA: TGCGCCAGCAGCCAAGAAGAGAGCCCCTATGGCTACACCTTC
J: TRBJ2-1; V: TRBV12-5; D: TRBD1; size: -; CDR3: CASGFVFGTGARDEQFF; DNA: TGTGCTAGTGGTTTTGTGTTCGGGACAGGGGCTCGGGATGAGCAGTTCTTC
J: TRBJ1-2; V: TRBV5-4; D: TRBD1; size: -; CDR3: CASSTGGSNYGYTF; DNA: TGTGCCAGCAGCACAGGGGGCTCAAACTATGGCTACACCTTC
J: TRBJ1-1; V: TRBV5-6; D: -; size: -; CDR3: CASSLVRLRGWDTEAFF; DNA: TGTGCCAGCAGCTTGGTCCGGCTCAGGGGTTGGGACACTGAAGCTTTCTTT
J: TRBJ2-7; V: TRBV5-6; D: TRBD2; size: -; CDR3: CASELTSGSGGEQYF; DNA: TGTGCCAGCGAGCTTACTAGCGGGAGTGGTGGCGAGCAGTACTTC
J: TRBJ1-2; V: TRBV10-3; D: -; size: -; CDR3: CAISGGPQVGYTF; DNA: TGTGCCATCAGTGGCGGCCCCCAAGTGGGCTACACCTTC
J: TRBJ1-1; V: TRBV5-5; D: -; size: -; CDR3: CASSFGPGTEAFF; DNA: TGTGCCAGCAGCTTTGGTCCGGGTACTGAAGCTTTCTTT
J: TRBJ1-2; V: TRBV27; D: -; size: -; CDR3: CASSFRTADGYTF; DNA: TGTGCCAGCAGTTTCAGGACAGCGGATGGCTACACCTTC
J: TRBJ2-1; V: TRBV4-3; D: -; size: -; CDR3: CASSRGGGGISYNEQFF; DNA: TGCGCCAGCAGCCGAGGGGGCGGGGGGATCTCCTACAATGAGCAGTTCTTC